The rows below give T cell receptor beta chains drawn from one sample of a study of blood T cell repertoires in COVID-19. Data came from immunoSEQ multiplex PCR; TCRdb stores just in-frame clones and leaves some out. This table has around 200,000 clones, around 81% appearing once. The sequencing sample was made of peripheral blood. These receptors all come from a human donor with acute or convalescent COVID-19. The donor label of this sample is uncertain. The CDR3 runs from the conserved cysteine through the conserved F or W.

j_gene: TRBJ2-1; v_gene: TRBV6-5; CDR3aa: CASRPTSGPYNEQFF
j_gene: TRBJ2-7; v_gene: TRBV18; CDR3aa: CASSPTQGTHEQYF
j_gene: TRBJ1-2; v_gene: TRBV19; CDR3aa: CASRGRGGAGYGYTF
j_gene: TRBJ1-5; v_gene: TRBV28; CDR3aa: CASSRTGSNQPQHF
j_gene: TRBJ2-1; v_gene: TRBV5-6; CDR3aa: CASSRTSGLYNEQFF
j_gene: TRBJ2-7; v_gene: TRBV7-2; CDR3aa: CASSFSLGSPYF
j_gene: TRBJ2-7; v_gene: TRBV19; CDR3aa: CASSIEAGGPYEQYF
j_gene: TRBJ2-1; v_gene: TRBV19; CDR3aa: CASSTVLANEQFF
j_gene: TRBJ1-5; v_gene: TRBV28; CDR3aa: CASKAPGVGVSNQPQHF
j_gene: TRBJ2-7; v_gene: TRBV21-1; CDR3aa: CASSKEGQGASYEQYF
j_gene: TRBJ2-1; v_gene: TRBV4-1; CDR3aa: CASSQESGTSGRKGVF
j_gene: TRBJ2-7; v_gene: TRBV27; CDR3aa: CASSPAGGEMAEQYF
j_gene: TRBJ2-5; v_gene: TRBV3-1/TRBV3-2; CDR3aa: CASSSTETQYF
j_gene: TRBJ2-5; v_gene: TRBV7-3; CDR3aa: CASSPWDRGIETQYF
j_gene: TRBJ1-6; v_gene: TRBV28; CDR3aa: CASSFSGGKYSPLHF
j_gene: TRBJ2-5; v_gene: TRBV7-2; CDR3aa: CASSLRESGRVQETQYF
j_gene: TRBJ1-2; v_gene: TRBV2; CDR3aa: CASSPDRVNYGYTF
j_gene: TRBJ2-7; v_gene: TRBV7-9; CDR3aa: CASRASGEQYF
j_gene: TRBJ2-3; v_gene: TRBV19; CDR3aa: CASSIGQGRRDTQYF
j_gene: TRBJ1-6; v_gene: TRBV5-6; CDR3aa: CASSSGTGGFNSPLHF
j_gene: TRBJ2-7; v_gene: TRBV19; CDR3aa: CASSTSSGSSYEQYF
j_gene: TRBJ2-3; v_gene: TRBV3-1/TRBV3-2; CDR3aa: CASSRGVVAGGTQYF
j_gene: TRBJ1-2; v_gene: TRBV5-4; CDR3aa: CASSPGQGYGYTF
j_gene: TRBJ2-7; v_gene: TRBV11-1; CDR3aa: CASRPDTLLFSEQYF
j_gene: TRBJ1-2; v_gene: TRBV28; CDR3aa: CASSSRDSLYGYTF
j_gene: TRBJ2-5; v_gene: TRBV19; CDR3aa: CASTSGGVETQYF
j_gene: TRBJ1-2; v_gene: TRBV30; CDR3aa: CAWSSRGGADGYTF
j_gene: TRBJ2-1; v_gene: TRBV9; CDR3aa: CASSVATGGAKNEQFF
j_gene: TRBJ1-2; v_gene: TRBV6-6; CDR3aa: CASSAPGQMLNGYTF
j_gene: TRBJ1-3; v_gene: TRBV11-3; CDR3aa: CASSLAERTLPGNTIYF
j_gene: TRBJ2-1; v_gene: TRBV3-1/TRBV3-2; CDR3aa: CASSQDRTVGPPGVF
j_gene: TRBJ1-5; v_gene: TRBV7-3; CDR3aa: CASSSGGGQPQHF
j_gene: TRBJ2-1; v_gene: TRBV30; CDR3aa: CAWQRGEQFF
j_gene: TRBJ2-3; v_gene: TRBV2; CDR3aa: CASSGGTLTQYF
j_gene: TRBJ2-5; v_gene: TRBV19; CDR3aa: CASSISPGTSQETQYF
j_gene: TRBJ1-2; v_gene: TRBV6-1; CDR3aa: CASSDPGTRGRYTF
j_gene: TRBJ2-1; v_gene: TRBV7-9; CDR3aa: CASSPLVEQFF